This T cell receptor beta chain was identified in a study of blood T cell repertoires in COVID-19. Study-level information: Sites in the United States, Italy and Spain provided acute and convalescent COVID-19 samples. The analysed material was cDNA or gDNA that came from T cells, B-cell-depleted T cells, or PBMCs.

This CDR3 is 12 amino acids long. Trimming left V 6 bases short and J 6 bases short, with 10 bases between. In the original workflow: For nucleated cells, counts were estimated from reference gene primer amplification. Method: immunoSEQ multiplex PCR; TCRdb's copy keeps in-frame clones and lacks some. For V, J and clone size, that table is used; D and trimming come from the DNA. This table has tens of thousands of clones, approximately 90% appearing once. The chain has TRBV12-3 or TRBV12-4 and TRBJ2-3; D is unclear. The sequencing input was peripheral blood. The receptor comes from a man aged 80 or over with acute or convalescent COVID-19. CDR3 DNA sequence: TGTGCCAGCAGAGGTCCCGGGGATACGCAGTATTTT. It translates to CASRGPGDTQYF.